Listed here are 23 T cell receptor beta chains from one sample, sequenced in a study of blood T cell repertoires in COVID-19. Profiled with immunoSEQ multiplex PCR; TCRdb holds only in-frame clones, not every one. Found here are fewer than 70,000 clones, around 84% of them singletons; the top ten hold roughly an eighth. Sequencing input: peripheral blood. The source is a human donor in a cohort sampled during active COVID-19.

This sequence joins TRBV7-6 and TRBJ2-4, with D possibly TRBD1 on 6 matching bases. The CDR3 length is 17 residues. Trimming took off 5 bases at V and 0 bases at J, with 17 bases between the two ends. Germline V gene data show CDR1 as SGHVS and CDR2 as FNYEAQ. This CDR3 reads CASSTTTGPLAKNIQYF. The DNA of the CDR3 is TGTGCCAGCAGCACCACGACAGGACCACTAGCCAAAAACATTCAGTACTTC. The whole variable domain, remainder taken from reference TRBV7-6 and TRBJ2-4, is GAGVSQSPRYKVTKRGQDVALRCDPISGHVSLYWYRQALGQGPEFLTYFNYEAQQDKSGLPNDRFSAERPEGSISTLTIQRTEQRDSAMYRCASSTTTGPLAKNIQYFGAGTRLSVL.

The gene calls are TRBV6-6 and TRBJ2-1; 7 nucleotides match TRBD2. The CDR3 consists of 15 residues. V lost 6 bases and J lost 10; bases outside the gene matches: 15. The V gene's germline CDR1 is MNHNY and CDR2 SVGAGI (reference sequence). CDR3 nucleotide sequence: TGTGCCAGCAGCAAGCCGGGGGGTTACAATGAGGAGCAGTTCTTC. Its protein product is CASSKPGGYNEEQFF.

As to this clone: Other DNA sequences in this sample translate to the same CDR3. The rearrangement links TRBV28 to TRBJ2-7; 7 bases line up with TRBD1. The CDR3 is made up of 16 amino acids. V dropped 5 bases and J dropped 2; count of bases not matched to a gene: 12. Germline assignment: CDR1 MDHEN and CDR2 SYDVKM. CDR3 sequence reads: CASSPFRQGLAYEQYF. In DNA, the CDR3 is TGTGCCAGCAGTCCCTTTCGACAGGGCCTTGCCTACGAGCAGTACTTC. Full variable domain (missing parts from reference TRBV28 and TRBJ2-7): DVKVTQSSRYLVKRTGEKVFLECVQDMDHENMFWYRQDPGLGLRLIYFSYDVKMKEKGDIPEGYSVSREKKERFSLILESASTNQTSMYLCASSPFRQGLAYEQYFGPGTRLTVT.

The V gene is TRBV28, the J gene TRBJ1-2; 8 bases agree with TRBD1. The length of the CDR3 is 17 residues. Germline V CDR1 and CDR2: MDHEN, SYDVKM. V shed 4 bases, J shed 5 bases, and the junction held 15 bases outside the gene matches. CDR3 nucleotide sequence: TGTGCCAGCAGTTCAACCATCCCACGGGGACAGGATTATGGCTACACCTTC. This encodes CASSSTIPRGQDYGYTF.

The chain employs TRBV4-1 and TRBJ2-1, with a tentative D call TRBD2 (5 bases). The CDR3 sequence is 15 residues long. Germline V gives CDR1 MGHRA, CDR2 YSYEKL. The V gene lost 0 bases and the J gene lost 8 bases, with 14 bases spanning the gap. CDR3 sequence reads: CASSQDTSLMDEQFF. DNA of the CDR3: TGCGCCAGCAGCCAAGACACTAGTTTGATGGATGAGCAGTTCTTC.

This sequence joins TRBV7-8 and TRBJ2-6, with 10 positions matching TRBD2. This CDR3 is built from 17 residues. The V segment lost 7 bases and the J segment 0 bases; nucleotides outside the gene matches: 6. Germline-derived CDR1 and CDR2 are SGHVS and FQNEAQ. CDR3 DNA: TGTGCCAGCACCCGACTAGCGGGCCTCTCTGGGGCCAACGTCCTGACTTTC. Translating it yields CASTRLAGLSGANVLTF.

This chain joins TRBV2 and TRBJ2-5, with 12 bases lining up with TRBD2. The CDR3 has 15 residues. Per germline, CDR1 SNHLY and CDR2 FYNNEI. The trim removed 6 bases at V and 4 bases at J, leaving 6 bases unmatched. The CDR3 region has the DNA TGTGCCAGCAGATCTAGCGGGGGGGCAGCAGAGACCCAGTACTTC. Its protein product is CASRSSGGAAETQYF.

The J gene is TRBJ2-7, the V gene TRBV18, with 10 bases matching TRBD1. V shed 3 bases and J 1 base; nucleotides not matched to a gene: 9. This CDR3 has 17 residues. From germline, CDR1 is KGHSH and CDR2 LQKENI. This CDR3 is CASSPQRPGQGSYEQYF. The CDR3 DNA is TGTGCCAGCTCACCTCAAAGACCGGGACAGGGGTCCTACGAGCAGTACTTC.

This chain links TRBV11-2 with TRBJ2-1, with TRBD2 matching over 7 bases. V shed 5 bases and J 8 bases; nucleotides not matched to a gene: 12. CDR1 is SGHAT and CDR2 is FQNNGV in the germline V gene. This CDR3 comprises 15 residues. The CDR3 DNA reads TGTGCCAGCAGCAGCCCGCCTAGCGGTTGGGATGAGCAGTTCTTC. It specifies CASSSPPSGWDEQFF.

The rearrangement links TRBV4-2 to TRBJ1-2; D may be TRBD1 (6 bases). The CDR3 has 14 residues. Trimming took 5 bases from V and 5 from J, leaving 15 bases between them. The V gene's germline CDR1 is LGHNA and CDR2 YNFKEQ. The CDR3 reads CASSTGQHPYGYTF. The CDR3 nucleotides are TGTGCCAGCAGCACGGGACAACACCCTTATGGCTACACCTTC.

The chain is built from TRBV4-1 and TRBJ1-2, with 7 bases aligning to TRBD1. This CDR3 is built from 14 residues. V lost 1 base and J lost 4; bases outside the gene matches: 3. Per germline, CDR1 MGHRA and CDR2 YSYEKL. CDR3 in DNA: TGCGCCAGCAGCCAAGCAGGGGGTCCCTATGGCTACACCTTC. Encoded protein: CASSQAGGPYGYTF.

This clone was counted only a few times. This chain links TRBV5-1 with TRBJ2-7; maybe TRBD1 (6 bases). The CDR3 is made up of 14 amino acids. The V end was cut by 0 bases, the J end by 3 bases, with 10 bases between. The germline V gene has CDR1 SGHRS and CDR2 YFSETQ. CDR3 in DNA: TGCGCCAGCAGCTTGGAGGGGGACGGCTACGAGCAGTACTTC. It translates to CASSLEGDGYEQYF.

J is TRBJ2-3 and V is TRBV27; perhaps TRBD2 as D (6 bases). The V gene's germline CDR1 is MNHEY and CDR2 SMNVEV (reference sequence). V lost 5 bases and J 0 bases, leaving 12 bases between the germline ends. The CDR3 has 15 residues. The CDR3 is CASSPGSLSTDTQYF. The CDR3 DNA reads TGTGCCAGCAGTCCCGGGAGCCTTAGCACAGATACGCAGTATTTT.

CDR3 amino acids: CASSFTLRDKRVYQPQHF. Written as DNA, the CDR3 is TGTGCCAGCAGCTTTACCCTCAGGGACAAAAGAGTCTATCAGCCCCAGCATTTT. The chain has TRBV11-2 and TRBJ1-5; TRBD1 might be the D (6 bases). From germline, CDR1 is SGHAT and CDR2 FQNNGV. This CDR3 is built from 18 residues. V gave up 3 bases and J gave up 5 bases, with 23 bases separating them.

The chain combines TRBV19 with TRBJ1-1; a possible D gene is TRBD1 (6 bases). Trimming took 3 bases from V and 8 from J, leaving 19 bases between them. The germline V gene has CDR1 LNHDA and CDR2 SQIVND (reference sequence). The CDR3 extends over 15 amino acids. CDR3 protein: CASSMSWVRGSEAFF. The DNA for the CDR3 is TGTGCCAGTAGTATGTCCTGGGTCAGGGGATCGGAAGCTTTCTTT.

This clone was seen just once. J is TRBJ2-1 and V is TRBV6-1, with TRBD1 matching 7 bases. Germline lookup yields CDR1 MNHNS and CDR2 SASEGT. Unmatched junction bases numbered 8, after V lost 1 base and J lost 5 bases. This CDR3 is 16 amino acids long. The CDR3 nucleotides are TGTGCCAGCAGTGAAGACCTTTACGACAGGGACAATGAGCAGTTCTTC. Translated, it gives CASSEDLYDRDNEQFF.

The CDR3 DNA reads as TGTGCCAGCAGTGAGCGGGAGTGGGACAATGAGCAGTTCTTC. It specifies CASSEREWDNEQFF. The chain recombines TRBV28 with TRBJ2-1, with 8 bases identical to TRBD2. The CDR3 has 14 amino acids. The germline V gene has CDR1 MDHEN and CDR2 SYDVKM. V gave up 5 bases and J gave up 5 bases; unmatched junction bases: 5.

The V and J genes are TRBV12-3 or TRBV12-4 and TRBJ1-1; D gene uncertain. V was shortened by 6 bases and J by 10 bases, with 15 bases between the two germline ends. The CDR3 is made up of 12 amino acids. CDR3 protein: CASSRREGGAFF. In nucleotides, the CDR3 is TGTGCCAGCAGCCGACGGGAGGGTGGAGCTTTCTTT.

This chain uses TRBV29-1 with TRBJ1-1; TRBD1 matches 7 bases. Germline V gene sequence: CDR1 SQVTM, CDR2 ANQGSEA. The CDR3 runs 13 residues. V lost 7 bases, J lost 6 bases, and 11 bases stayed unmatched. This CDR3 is CSAATGINAEAFF. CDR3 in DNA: TGCAGCGCTGCGACAGGGATTAACGCTGAAGCTTTCTTT.

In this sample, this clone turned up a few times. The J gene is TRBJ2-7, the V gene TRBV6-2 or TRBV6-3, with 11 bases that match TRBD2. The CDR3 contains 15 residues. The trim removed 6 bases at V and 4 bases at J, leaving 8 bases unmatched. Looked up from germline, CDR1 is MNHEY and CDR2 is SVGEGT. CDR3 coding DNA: TGTGCCAGCAGCAAGGGGACTAGCGGCGTATACGAGCAGTACTTC. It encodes CASSKGTSGVYEQYF.

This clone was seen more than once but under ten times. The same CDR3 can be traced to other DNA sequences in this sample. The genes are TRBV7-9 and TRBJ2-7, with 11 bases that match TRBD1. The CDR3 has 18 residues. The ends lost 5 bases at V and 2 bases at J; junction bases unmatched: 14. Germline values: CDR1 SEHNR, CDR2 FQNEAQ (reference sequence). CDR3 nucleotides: TGTGCCAGCAGCCTCCTCGGCCTGGGACAGGGGGAGGCCTACGAGCAGTACTTC. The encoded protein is CASSLLGLGQGEAYEQYF.

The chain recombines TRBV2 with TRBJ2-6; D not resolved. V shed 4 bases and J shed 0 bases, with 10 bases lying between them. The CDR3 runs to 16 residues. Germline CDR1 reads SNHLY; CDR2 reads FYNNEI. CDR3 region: CASSVGAGSGANVLTF. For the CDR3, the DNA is TGTGCCAGCAGTGTAGGCGCAGGCTCTGGGGCCAACGTCCTGACTTTC.

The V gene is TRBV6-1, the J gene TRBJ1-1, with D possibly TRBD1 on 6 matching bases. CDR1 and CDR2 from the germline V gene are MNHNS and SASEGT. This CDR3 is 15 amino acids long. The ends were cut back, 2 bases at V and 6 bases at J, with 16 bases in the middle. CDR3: CASSEQQGMISEAFF. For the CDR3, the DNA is TGTGCCAGCAGTGAACAACAGGGCATGATTTCTGAAGCTTTCTTT.